The rows below give T cell receptor beta chains drawn from one sample of a study of T cell changes during pregnancy in multiple sclerosis. This table comes from immunoSEQ multiplex PCR, and its TCRdb copy is limited to in-frame clones, with some not included. In the table there are some 56,000 clones, about 90% of which are singletons. This material consisted of CD4+ T cells from peripheral blood mononuclear cells, taken after pregnancy. These receptors were collected from a female donor with multiple sclerosis, enrolled in a pregnancy study. CDR3s include the opening cysteine and the closing phenylalanine or tryptophan. Each record gives: J gene, D gene, V gene, clone size, CDR3 DNA, CDR3 protein. D genes are given only for firm matches. Only some rows state a clone size, as once, few, many or a class for expanded clones.

>TRBJ2-7|TRBD1|TRBV19|-
TGTGCCAGTAGCAAAGACCGGGACAGGGTCTACGAGCAGTACTTC
CASSKDRDRVYEQYF
>TRBJ1-3|-|TRBV6-5|-
TGTGCCAGCAGAGAAGGGGCGGCTGGAAACACCATATATTTT
CASREGAAGNTIYF
>TRBJ2-7|-|TRBV30|-
TGTGCCTGGGTAAACCGGGACGGGAGCTCCTACGAGCAGTACTTC
CAWVNRDGSSYEQYF
>TRBJ1-1|-|TRBV30|once
TGTGCCTGGAGTGTAGGGGTGAACACTGAAGCTTTCTTT
CAWSVGVNTEAFF
>TRBJ1-3|-|TRBV5-4|-
TGTGCCAGCAGCTTGAGCTCCGTGTCGGGGTACTCTGGAAACACCATATATTTT
CASSLSSVSGYSGNTIYF
>TRBJ2-1|TRBD2|TRBV6-5|-
TGTGCCAGCAGTTACTTGGGGGGGAACAATGAGCAGTTCTTC
CASSYLGGNNEQFF
>TRBJ1-1|-|TRBV4-3|-
TGCGCCAGCAGCCAAAGCGAATTCCCGGTGAACACTGAAGCTTTCTTT
CASSQSEFPVNTEAFF
>TRBJ1-1|TRBD1|TRBV2|few
TGTGCCAGCAGTGAACTGACAGGGGGGACTGAAGCTTTCTTT
CASSELTGGTEAFF
>TRBJ2-3|-|TRBV5-1|-
TGCGCCAGCAGCTTGGGGGGCACAAGGGTCACAGATACGCAGTATTTT
CASSLGGTRVTDTQYF
>TRBJ1-1|-|TRBV21-1|-
TGTGCCAGCAGCAAAGGACGGCCGGGACAGCCTATGAACACTGAAGCTTTCTTT
CASSKGRPGQPMNTEAFF
>TRBJ1-2|-|TRBV2|-
TGTGCCAGCAGTGAAAGGCAGGGGTACGGCTACACCTTC
CASSERQGYGYTF
>TRBJ2-5|TRBD1|TRBV6-4|once
TGTGCCAGCAGTGTCCGGACAGGGGGGGAAGAGACCCAGTACTTC
CASSVRTGGEETQYF
>TRBJ1-1|-|TRBV2|few
TGTGCCAGCAGTCTAGAGAACACTGAAGCTTTCTTT
CASSLENTEAFF
>TRBJ2-1|-|TRBV18|-
TGTGCCAGCTCACCTACCCGAGTCAATGAGCAGTTCTTC
CASSPTRVNEQFF
>TRBJ2-2|TRBD1|TRBV29-1|-
TGCAGCGCCCAGACAGGGGGTAACACCGGGGAGCTGTTTTTT
CSAQTGGNTGELFF
>TRBJ2-5|TRBD1|TRBV5-5|-
TGTGCCAGCAGCTTGGAGGGGGCTAACGGCGGGGAGACCCAGTACTTC
CASSLEGANGGETQYF
>TRBJ2-5|-|TRBV5-6|-
TGTGCCAGCAGCCGGAACAGGGGCCGGGGGGAGACCCAGTACTTC
CASSRNRGRGETQYF
>TRBJ1-1|-|TRBV6-1|-
TGTGCCAGCAGTGACCCGGGGATGAACACTGAAGCTTTCTTT
CASSDPGMNTEAFF
>TRBJ2-3|TRBD2|TRBV7-3|-
TGTGCCAGCAGCCAAGGGGGACTAGCGGGTAGCACAGATACGCAGTATTTT
CASSQGGLAGSTDTQYF
>TRBJ2-2|-|TRBV19|once
TGTGCCACAAGCGGCCCGACATTCAGGTCCGGGGAGCTGTTTTTT
CATSGPTFRSGELFF
>TRBJ1-6|TRBD1|TRBV9|-
TGTGCCAGCAGCGCAAGACAGGGTTCCTATAATTCACCCCTCCACTTT
CASSARQGSYNSPLHF
>TRBJ1-4|TRBD1|TRBV6-5|-
TGTGCCAGCAGTTTTGGACAGGCAACTAATGAAAAACTGTTTTTT
CASSFGQATNEKLFF
>TRBJ2-3|TRBD2|TRBV7-2|-
TGTGCCAGCAGCTTAGGGGGCGGGGGGTCCCCCTTAGATACGCAGTATTTT
CASSLGGGGSPLDTQYF
>TRBJ2-3|TRBD2|TRBV11-2|-
TGTGCCAGCAGCTTACTAGCGGGGGCGGCAGATACGCAGTATTTT
CASSLLAGAADTQYF
>TRBJ1-2|TRBD1|TRBV5-4|-
TGTGCCAGCAGCCCCCGGACAGGGGCGGTTGGCTACACCTTC
CASSPRTGAVGYTF
>TRBJ1-1|TRBD1|TRBV11-2|-
TGTGCCAGCAGCGAAACAGGGGTTGGGACTGAAGCTTTCTTT
CASSETGVGTEAFF
>TRBJ2-5|TRBD1|TRBV18|-
TGTGCCAGCTCACCGACAGGGGGCGCGACCCAGTACTTC
CASSPTGGATQYF
>TRBJ2-2|-|TRBV7-2|-
TGTGCCAGCAGCTTAGTTTCGACCTCGGGCACCGGGGAGCTGTTTTTT
CASSLVSTSGTGELFF
>TRBJ2-5|-|TRBV10-2|-
TGCGCCAGCATGTCCCGGGAAACCCAGTACTTC
CASMSRETQYF
>TRBJ1-2|-|TRBV15|-
TGTGCCACCGCGGGGGGGGCGGGTAACTATGGCTACACCTTC
CATAGGAGNYGYTF
>TRBJ2-5|-|TRBV10-3|-
TGTGCCATCAGTGAGTCGAGGGAGACCCAGTACTTC
CAISESRETQYF
>TRBJ1-6|-|TRBV14|-
TGTGCCAGCAGCCAAGATCTCAGGGTATCACCCCTCCACTTT
CASSQDLRVSPLHF
>TRBJ1-1|-|TRBV19|-
TGTGCCAGTAGTATATTAGGGCGGGACACTGAAGCTTTCTTT
CASSILGRDTEAFF
>TRBJ2-1|TRBD2|TRBV11-3|-
TGTGCCAGCAGCTCCGTCCCGGGGGGGTCCTACAATGAGCAGTTCTTC
CASSSVPGGSYNEQFF
>TRBJ2-2|-|TRBV28|-
TGTGCCAGCATCCAGGGGCGCACCGGGGAGCTGTTTTTT
CASIQGRTGELFF
>TRBJ2-5|-|TRBV30|-
TGTGCCTGGGGGAGAGGAGGGACGGGGCAGTACTTC
CAWGRGGTGQYF
>TRBJ2-3|-|TRBV28|once
TGTGCCAGCAGTTTAGCTCAGGGGAGCACAGATACGCAGTATTTT
CASSLAQGSTDTQYF
>TRBJ2-3|-|TRBV7-3|-
TGTGCCAGCAGCTTAAGCCAGGGTTATACGCAGTATTTT
CASSLSQGYTQYF
>TRBJ1-6|-|TRBV18|-
TGTGCCAGCTCACCGTGGGCTAACAGGGAAAATTCACCCCTCCACTTT
CASSPWANRENSPLHF
>TRBJ1-4|-|TRBV4-2|-
TGTGCCAGCAGCCAAGATCCGGGAGAAAAACTGTTTTTT
CASSQDPGEKLFF
>TRBJ2-1|-|TRBV20-1|-
TGCAGTGCTAGGTCTAGTCGTGAGCAGTTCTTC
CSARSSREQFF
>TRBJ1-5|-|TRBV2|-
TGTGCCAGCAGTGAAGAAGGGGTTGCGCCCCAGCATTTT
CASSEEGVAPQHF
>TRBJ2-1|-|TRBV9|-
TGTGCCAGCAGCGTAGGACTGAGCTCCTACAATGAGCAGTTCTTC
CASSVGLSSYNEQFF
>TRBJ2-5|-|TRBV7-3|-
TGTGCCAGCAGCCACGGACTGATCACCGGAGGGACCCTGGAGACCCAGTACTTC
CASSHGLITGGTLETQYF
>TRBJ1-2|TRBD1|TRBV7-6|-
TGTGCCAGCAGCTCTGATCCGGGACAGAAAAACTATGGCTACACCTTC
CASSSDPGQKNYGYTF
>TRBJ2-3|-|TRBV9|-
TGTGCCAGCAGCTCCAATCCCCCAGATACGCAGTATTTT
CASSSNPPDTQYF
>TRBJ1-4|-|TRBV7-9|-
TGTGCCAGCTCGTTGGGGGGATCAACTAATGAAAAACTGTTTTTT
CASSLGGSTNEKLFF
>TRBJ2-2|TRBD1|TRBV19|-
TGTGCCAGTACCCCAAGGGGGCTCGGGGAGCTGTTTTTT
CASTPRGLGELFF
>TRBJ1-1|-|TRBV11-1|-
TGTGCCAGCAGCCCCCCGCCATCAGAGAACACTGAAGCTTTCTTT
CASSPPPSENTEAFF
>TRBJ2-7|TRBD1|TRBV19|-
TGTGCCAGTAATTCGGCAGGGGGTAAGAACGAGCAGTACTTC
CASNSAGGKNEQYF
>TRBJ1-4|-|TRBV12-5|-
TGTGCTAGTGGTTTGTCAGGGGATGAAAAACTGTTTTTT
CASGLSGDEKLFF